The entry below describes one TCR beta chain. The germline V gene has CDR1 SGHVS and CDR2 FQNEAQ. Trimming cost V 2 bases and J 0 bases, with 14 bases left between them. The length of the CDR3 is 17 residues. Produced via immunoSEQ multiplex PCR; TCRdb's table is partial and in-frame only. This table holds over 70,000 clones, 90% to 95% found once. These data belong to a study of technical replicates of blood from a handful of donors. The receptor was isolated from a human donor in good health. The V call is TRBV7-8, the J call TRBJ1-3, with D tentatively TRBD1 (5 bases). Sequenced material: T cells isolated from PBMCs. The CDR3, as DNA: TGTGCCAGCAGCTTACGAGACAGCCTGTTCTCTGGAAACACCATATATTTT. This codes for CASSLRDSLFSGNTIYF.